The 30 T cell receptor beta chains given below trace back to one sample, sequenced in a study of blood T cells in healthy people across ages. Sample-barcoded 5' priming and a J-beta primer mix drove a second PCR of roughly 6 to 12 cycles. From the 5' RACE reads, TCRdb called clonotypes with MiXCR, one entry per CDR3 protein. The sample has about 1.6 million distinct CDR3 sequences; about 35% are singletons. What was sequenced was blood. The receptors shown here come from a woman in her twenties or thirties in good health.

This clonotype was seen a few times. V and J are TRBV4-1 and TRBJ2-1; 12 nucleotides match TRBD2. From germline, CDR1 is MGHRA and CDR2 YSYEKL. This CDR3 is 15 amino acids long. V gave up 4 bases and J gave up 9 bases; unmatched junction bases: 7. CDR3 protein: CASSRPSGGGVEQFF. The CDR3 region has the DNA TGCGCCAGCAGCCGTCCTAGCGGGGGGGGCGTTGAGCAGTTCTTC.

This clonotype was observed a few times. The chain employs TRBV29-1 and TRBJ1-1; TRBD1 is a possible D gene (5 bases). Germline V lookup: CDR1 SQVTM, CDR2 ANQGSEA. Trimming removed 4 bases from V and 2 bases from J, with 11 bases in between. CDR3 size: 13 residues. CDR3 residues: CSVVEGLNTEAFF. The CDR3 DNA follows: TGCAGCGTTGTGGAGGGGCTCAACACTGAAGCTTTCTTT.

As to this clonotype: A much larger clone is a single base away; this may be a read error. V is TRBV29-1 and J is TRBJ2-7; either TRBD1 or TRBD2 may fit D (5 bases each). The CDR3 has 13 amino acids. Germline V lookup: CDR1 SQVTM, CDR2 ANQGSEA. The CDR3: CSVRDARTYGQYF. The CDR3 DNA reads as TGCAGCGTCCGGGACGCACGGACCTACGGGCAGTACTTC.

This chain uses TRBV13 with TRBJ2-7; TRBD2 matches 11 bases. The CDR3 covers 15 residues. The germline V gene encodes CDR1 PRHDT and CDR2 FYEKMQ (reference sequence). Losses at the gene ends were 4 bases for V and 3 bases for J; bases not matched to a gene: 5. The CDR3 DNA is TGTGCCAGCAGCTCCAGTAGCGGGGGGGTCTACGAGCAGTACTTC. Its protein is CASSSSSGGVYEQYF. Full variable domain (remainder filled in from reference TRBV13 and TRBJ2-7): AAGVIQSPRHLIKEKRETATLKCYPIPRHDTVYWYQQGPGQDPQFLISFYEKMQSDKGSIPDRFSAQQFSDYHSELNMSSLELGDSALYFCASSSSSGGVYEQYFGPGTRLTVT.

This clonotype has only a few counts. The chain recombines TRBV5-1 with TRBJ2-3; possible D gene TRBD2, 6 bases. The V end lost 0 bases, the J end lost 10 bases, and 21 bases lay between the germline ends. There are 16 residues in the CDR3. Germline loops: CDR1 SGHRS, CDR2 YFSETQ. DNA of the CDR3: TGCGCCAGCAGCTTGGCCCCGGAGGGCCGTGGTCTGTCGCAGTATTTT. Protein product: CASSLAPEGRGLSQYF.

The sample holds a few counts of this clonotype. The V and J genes are TRBV6-6 and TRBJ2-6, with TRBD1 identical over 10 bases. With V trimmed by 3 bases and J by 0 bases, 2 bases remained unmatched. This CDR3 has 17 residues. Looked up from germline, CDR1 is MNHNY and CDR2 is SVGAGI (reference sequence). The CDR3 DNA reads TGTGCCAGCAGTTATGGGACAGGGGACTCTGGGGCCAACGTCCTGACTTTC. Amino acid sequence: CASSYGTGDSGANVLTF.

V usage is TRBV20-1 and J usage is TRBJ2-1; D remains unclear. The germline CDR1 and CDR2 sequences are DFQATT and SNEGSKA (reference sequence). The CDR3 sequence is 12 residues long. V was cut by 5 bases and J by 6 bases, with 11 bases left in between. The CDR3 here is CSAPPISNEQFF. The CDR3 region has the DNA TGCAGTGCTCCGCCGATTTCCAATGAGCAGTTCTTC.

The rearrangement links TRBV6-2 or TRBV6-3 to TRBJ2-1, with 7 bases matching TRBD1. Germline V gene data show CDR1 as MNHEY and CDR2 as SVGEGT. Trimming cost V 5 bases and J 4 bases; bases outside gene matches: 5. CDR3 length: 14 residues. The CDR3 nucleotides are TGTGCCAGCAGTCTACCGGGACAGTACAATGAGCAGTTCTTC. It encodes CASSLPGQYNEQFF.

Written as DNA, the CDR3 is TGCAGTGCTAGCAGGGAGGATGAAAAACTGTTTTTT. It specifies CSASREDEKLFF. The rearrangement uses TRBV20-1 and TRBJ1-4, with TRBD1 as a possible D gene (5 bases). The CDR3 sequence is 12 residues long. V lost 3 bases and J 6 bases, leaving 8 bases between the germline ends. The V gene's germline CDR1 is DFQATT and CDR2 SNEGSKA (reference sequence).

There are a few counts of this clonotype. The chain is built from TRBV20-1 and TRBJ2-1, with D tentatively TRBD2 (5 bases). Per germline, CDR1 DFQATT and CDR2 SNEGSKA (reference sequence). V was pared by 4 bases and J by 8 bases, with 9 bases between. The CDR3 has 11 amino acids. The CDR3 bases are TGCAGTGCTATTCTAGCCCATGAGCAGTTCTTC. This sequence encodes CSAILAHEQFF.

The V call is TRBV4-1, the J call TRBJ2-1; TRBD2 is a possible D gene (5 bases). Germline-derived CDR1 and CDR2 are MGHRA and YSYEKL. V lost 0 bases to trimming and J lost 3 bases, with 9 bases between them. This CDR3 spans 15 amino acids. The CDR3 nucleotides are TGCGCCAGCAGCCAAGATTATACTAGCTACAATGAGCAGTTCTTC. Its protein is CASSQDYTSYNEQFF.

V gene TRBV6-1 combines with J gene TRBJ1-5, with a weak D call TRBD1 (5 bases). V lost 2 bases to trimming and J lost 1 base, with 12 bases between them. Germline CDR1 MNHNS, CDR2 SASEGT. This CDR3 is built from 16 residues. The CDR3 coding sequence is TGTGCCAGCAGTGAACGCGGGGCTGGCAGCAATCAGCCCCAGCATTTT. As protein: CASSERGAGSNQPQHF.

The gene calls are TRBV15 and TRBJ2-7; no definite D call. In germline, CDR1 is LNHNV, CDR2 YYDKDF (reference sequence). This CDR3 spans 13 amino acids. V was cut by 3 bases and J by 2 bases, with 8 bases left in between. The CDR3 sequence: CATSSASPYEQYF. For the CDR3, the DNA is TGTGCCACCAGCAGCGCTTCTCCCTACGAGCAGTACTTC.

The J gene is TRBJ1-2, the V gene TRBV6-2 or TRBV6-3; D is unclear. Germline V lookup: CDR1 MNHEY, CDR2 SVGEGT. V lost 4 bases and J 5 bases, leaving 11 bases between the germline ends. The CDR3 sequence is 13 residues long. CDR3 bases: TGTGCCAGCAGTTCTGAGAGCGGTTATGGCTACACCTTC. Amino acid sequence: CASSSESGYGYTF.

Only one count was recorded for this clonotype. This chain uses TRBV12-3 or TRBV12-4 with TRBJ1-4; TRBD1 is a possible D gene (6 bases). Trimming shortened V by 2 bases and J by 8 bases, and 12 bases separated the two germline ends. This CDR3 is 14 amino acids long. CDR3 region: CASSLMGGVEKLFF. The CDR3 DNA follows: TGTGCCAGCAGTTTAATGGGGGGCGTCGAAAAACTGTTTTTT.

V and J are TRBV15 and TRBJ2-5; 8 bases line up with TRBD2. CDR1 and CDR2 from the germline V gene are LNHNV and YYDKDF (reference sequence). With V trimmed by 5 bases and J by 11 bases, 13 bases remained unmatched. The CDR3 runs 14 residues. The CDR3 sequence: CATSQLGTSSEQYF. Here the CDR3 DNA reads TGTGCCACCAGCCAACTCGGGACTAGTAGTGAGCAGTACTTC.

The chain links TRBV3-1 to TRBJ2-7; TRBD2 matches 7 bases. The CDR3 contains 13 residues. Looked up from germline, CDR1 is LGHDT and CDR2 is YNNKEL (reference sequence). Trimming at V came to 4 bases and at J to 7 bases, leaving 7 bases not matched to a gene. The CDR3 nucleotides are TGTGCCAGCAGCCCTCACGAAGCGGGGGAGCAGTACTTC. Translated: CASSPHEAGEQYF.

This clonotype came up many times. The chain is built from TRBV4-1 and TRBJ2-1; TRBD2 aligns across 13 bases. Per germline, CDR1 MGHRA and CDR2 YSYEKL. The trim removed 1 base at V and 4 bases at J, leaving 1 base unmatched. There are 16 residues in the CDR3. The CDR3 coding sequence is TGCGCCAGCAGCCAAGGGACTAGCGGGGGTTACAATGAGCAGTTCTTC. It specifies CASSQGTSGGYNEQFF.

The gene calls are TRBV29-1 and TRBJ2-3, with TRBD2 matching over 8 bases. CDR3 size: 15 residues. Germline CDR1 and CDR2: SQVTM and ANQGSEA. V dropped 6 bases and J dropped 6; count of bases not matched to a gene: 14. This chain's CDR3 is CSVSGTGGPGDTQYF. CDR3 nucleotides: TGCAGCGTATCGGGCACGGGAGGGCCGGGCGATACGCAGTATTTT.

This clonotype is a singleton in its sample. The chain couples TRBV4-1 to TRBJ2-5; D not resolved. The tail of the sequence fits TRBJ2-7 better, so the J call may be wrong. In germline, CDR1 is MGHRA, CDR2 YSYEKL. The CDR3 is 16 amino acids. The CDR3 DNA follows: TGCGCCAGCAGCCAAATTATTTGGACGGCTCCCTACGAGCAGTACTTC. Protein: CASSQIIWTAPYEQYF.

The rearrangement links TRBV3-1 to TRBJ2-2; D may match TRBD1 or TRBD2 (5 bases each). The V end was cut by 1 base, the J end by 5 bases, with 11 bases between. The CDR3 consists of 15 residues. The germline V gene has CDR1 LGHDT and CDR2 YNNKEL (reference sequence). The CDR3, as DNA: TGTGCCAGCAGCCAAGCAGGGACCAAGACCGGGGAGCTGTTTTTT. As protein: CASSQAGTKTGELFF.

As regards this clonotype: A much larger clone lies one base from this, so it may be a read error. V gene TRBV25-1 combines with J gene TRBJ2-1; D remains ambiguous. The V gene's germline CDR1 is MGHDK and CDR2 SYGVNS. The CDR3 is made up of 12 amino acids. The CDR3 bases are TGTGCCAGCAGTGACGGCTACGATGAGCAGTTCTTC. Protein sequence: CASSDGYDEQFF.

The chain recombines TRBV20-1 with TRBJ2-5; 9 positions match TRBD1. The end of the DNA aligns better with TRBJ2-7, so the J call may be wrong. The CDR3 length is 13 residues. CDR1 and CDR2 (germline): DFQATT, SNEGSKA (reference sequence). The CDR3, as DNA: TGCAGTGCAACCGGGACAGGGTATCACGAGCAGTACTTC. Residues: CSATGTGYHEQYF.

The chain couples TRBV5-6 to TRBJ2-7; 10 bases match TRBD1. This CDR3 is 14 amino acids long. Germline CDR1 is SGHDT and CDR2 is YYEEEE. Germline trimming cut 4 bases from V and 3 bases from J; bases unmatched to any gene: 4. The CDR3 DNA reads as TGTGCCAGCAGCAAGGACAGGGGGAACTACGAGCAGTACTTC. It is translated as CASSKDRGNYEQYF. Combining the CDR3 with reference TRBV5-6 and TRBJ2-7 gives the whole variable domain DAGVTQSPTHLIKTRGQQVTLRCSPKSGHDTVSWYQQALGQGPQFIFQYYEEEERQRGNFPDRFSGHQFPNYSSELNVNALLLGDSALYLCASSKDRGNYEQYFGPGTRLTVT.

This clonotype was detected only a few times. The chain combines TRBV20-1 with TRBJ2-1; D may be TRBD2 (5 bases). Germline V gene sequence: CDR1 DFQATT, CDR2 SNEGSKA (reference sequence). V lost 3 bases to trimming and J lost 0 bases, with 15 bases between them. The CDR3 is 16 residues long. The CDR3 region has the DNA TGCAGTGCTAGTGCCGGGAAATTGCCCTCCTACAATGAGCAGTTCTTC. Its protein product is CSASAGKLPSYNEQFF.

Only a few counts were recorded for this clonotype. The CDR3 here is CASSQPVGVSPNTQYF. For the CDR3, the DNA is TGCGCCAGCAGCCAACCGGTAGGGGTTTCGCCAAATACGCAGTATTTT. The rearrangement uses TRBV4-1 and TRBJ2-3; tentatively, D is TRBD1 (5 bases). The CDR3 contains 16 residues. Trimming removed 2 bases at V and 7 bases at J, with 19 bases between. Germline CDR1 reads MGHRA; CDR2 reads YSYEKL.

The V gene is TRBV11-2, the J gene TRBJ2-1; 7 bases fit TRBD2. Germline V gene data show CDR1 as SGHAT and CDR2 as FQNNGV. This CDR3 has 15 amino acids. V lost 4 bases, J lost 1 base, and 4 bases stayed unmatched. Here the CDR3 reads CASSYQAGSYNEQFF. The DNA for the CDR3 is TGTGCCAGCAGCTACCAAGCGGGGTCCTACAATGAGCAGTTCTTC.

Only a few counts were recorded for this clonotype. V gene TRBV6-1 combines with J gene TRBJ2-5; 7 bases map to TRBD1. Trimming removed 9 bases from V and 3 bases from J; junction bases left unmatched: 4. The CDR3 contains 12 residues. Germline V gives CDR1 MNHNS, CDR2 SASEGT. CDR3 sequence (DNA): TGTGCCAGACAGGGGTGGGAAGAGACCCAGTACTTC. Translated, it gives CARQGWEETQYF.

This chain joins TRBV28 and TRBJ2-4; perhaps TRBD1 as D (5 bases). The end of the DNA is better explained by TRBJ2-7, so the J call may be wrong. In germline, CDR1 is MDHEN, CDR2 SYDVKM. The CDR3 covers 13 residues. The CDR3 DNA reads TGTGCCAGCAGTTACGGACAAATCTACGAGCAGTACTTC. It specifies CASSYGQIYEQYF.

This clonotype was recorded a few times. This chain links TRBV4-1 with TRBJ1-2; a possible D gene is TRBD1 (5 bases). Deletions cut 0 bases from V and 7 bases from J, with 15 bases between. This CDR3 comprises 15 residues. Germline loops: CDR1 MGHRA, CDR2 YSYEKL. CDR3 coding DNA: TGCGCCAGCAGCCAAGAGGCAGGGATTTTATTTGGCTACACCTTC. It yields the protein CASSQEAGILFGYTF.